Below are 26 T cell receptor beta chains sequenced from a single sample in a study of blood T cell repertoires in COVID-19 (dated by TCRdb to 2020 to 2021). Libraries were made using the immunoSEQ multiplex PCR assay. The clones in this table, taken by TCRdb from immuneACCESS, are in-frame only. Not every clone is retained; where verified, under half of the shortfall comes from an unresolved V gene, and the cause of the rest is unknown. This sample has 200,000 to 250,000 clones in its table, and around four fifths of those were observed once. Of the sample, more than 6% is held by the ten largest clones. The sequencing input was peripheral blood. These receptors were collected from a woman between 55 and 75 years old with active or convalescent COVID-19.

The V call is TRBV11-3, the J call TRBJ1-1, with D maybe TRBD1 (6 bases). Trimming left V 0 bases short and J 3 bases short, with 20 bases between. CDR1 SGHNT and CDR2 YENEEA come from the germline V gene. The CDR3 has 18 amino acids. The CDR3 DNA follows: TGTGCCAGCAGCTTAGATTCGTGGGCAGGGGCGGAGGACACTGAAGCTTTCTTT. Translating gives CASSLDSWAGAEDTEAFF.

The V gene is TRBV29-1, the J gene TRBJ1-1, with D maybe TRBD1 (6 bases). Germline lookup yields CDR1 SQVTM and CDR2 ANQGSEA. Trimming took 3 bases from V and 0 from J, leaving 17 bases between them. CDR3 length: 16 residues. As DNA, the CDR3 is TGCAGCGTTGACGGGGGGGGCCCTCCAATGAACACTGAAGCTTTCTTT. This translates into CSVDGGGPPMNTEAFF. The whole variable domain, remainder taken from reference TRBV29-1 and TRBJ1-1, is SAVISQKPSRDICQRGTSLTIQCQVDSQVTMMFWYRQQPGQSLTLIATANQGSEATYESGFVIDKFPISRPNLTFSTLTVSNMSPEDSSIYLCSVDGGGPPMNTEAFFGQGTRLTVV.

This sequence joins TRBV28 and TRBJ2-7, with TRBD2 matching over 7 bases. V lost 4 bases, J lost 0 bases, and 3 bases stayed unmatched. The CDR3 covers 14 residues. CDR1 is MDHEN, CDR2 SYDVKM, per germline. Here the CDR3 DNA reads TGTGCCAGCAGTTGGGGCGGGAGCTCCTACGAGCAGTACTTC. As protein: CASSWGGSSYEQYF.

The chain uses TRBV24-1 and TRBJ2-4; tentative D call: TRBD2 (5 bases). CDR3 length equals 13 residues. The V end was cut by 3 bases, the J end by 6 bases, with 8 bases between. CDR1 is KGHDR and CDR2 is SFDVKD in the germline V gene. CDR3 sequence: CATSDKGGNIQYF. For the CDR3, the DNA is TGTGCCACCAGTGATAAAGGAGGAAACATTCAGTACTTC.

This clone was seen only once. V and J are TRBV28 and TRBJ1-5, with 10 positions matching TRBD1. The CDR3 length is 15 residues. Trimming took 6 bases from V and 6 from J; bases not matched to a gene: 8. CDR1 is MDHEN, CDR2 SYDVKM, per germline. The CDR3 nucleotides are TGTGCCAGCAGCTCAGACAGGGGGCAAGCTCAGCCCCAGCATTTT. Translating gives CASSSDRGQAQPQHF.

This clone was observed a few times. The CDR3 protein is CASLRTGELFF. The CDR3 nucleotides are TGTGCCTCCCTCCGGACCGGGGAGCTGTTTTTT. J is TRBJ2-2 and V is TRBV12-3 or TRBV12-4, with unresolved D. Deletions cut 11 bases from V and 5 bases from J, with 9 bases between. The CDR3 covers 11 residues.

CDR3 protein: CAREIWDSPCSCYEQYV. In DNA form, the CDR3 reads TGTGCCAGAGAAATATGGGACAGTCCCTGTTCATGCTACGAGCAGTACGTC. This rearrangement joins TRBV19 to TRBJ2-7; TRBD1 matches at 7 bases. From germline, CDR1 is LNHDA and CDR2 SQIVND (reference sequence). The CDR3 covers 17 residues. Losses at the gene ends were 9 bases for V and 3 bases for J; bases not matched to a gene: 20.

The genes are TRBV7-8 and TRBJ1-1; tentatively, D is TRBD1 (5 bases). CDR3 length: 16 amino acids. CDR1 and CDR2 from the germline V gene are SGHVS and FQNEAQ. V was cut by 4 bases and J by 1 base, with 16 bases left in between. The CDR3: CASSSRRAGGNTEAFF. The CDR3 DNA reads as TGTGCCAGCAGCTCCCGCCGCGCGGGGGGGAACACTGAAGCTTTCTTT.

This sequence joins TRBV19 and TRBJ2-1; 8 nucleotides agree with TRBD2. V was clipped by 3 bases and J by 4 bases; unmatched bases: 8. Germline V gives CDR1 LNHDA, CDR2 SQIVND (reference sequence). The CDR3 is 16 residues long. The DNA of the CDR3 is TGTGCCAGTAGTATTAGTGTACTAGCGGTTTACAATGAGCAGTTCTTC. This translates into CASSISVLAVYNEQFF.

This clone was found a few times. Here the CDR3 DNA reads TGTGCCAGCAGTTACTCGAGATTATCCTACGAGCAGTACTTC. Protein: CASSYSRLSYEQYF. This sequence joins TRBV6-5 and TRBJ2-7; D gene ambiguous. The CDR3 loop spans 14 amino acids. V lost 0 bases and J lost 1, with 7 bases in between. The V gene's germline CDR1 is MNHEY and CDR2 SVGAGI.

The rearrangement uses TRBV12-1 and TRBJ2-6; TRBD2 reflects the table's D call only, with no check against the DNA. TRBV12-1 is a recognized pseudogene. The CDR3 runs 18 residues. The CDR3 nucleotides read TGTGCCAGCAGCTTCACACTAGCGGGGACCTCTGGGGCCAACGTCCTGACTTTC. It specifies CASSFTLAGTSGANVLTF.

This chain uses TRBV2 with TRBJ2-1, with 12 bases that match TRBD2. V was clipped by 6 bases and J by 2 bases; unmatched bases: 2. The CDR3 runs 15 residues. CDR1 and CDR2 from the germline V gene are SNHLY and FYNNEI. Written as DNA, the CDR3 is TGTGCCAGCAGCCGACTAGCGGGAGCCTACAATGAGCAGTTCTTC. Its protein product is CASSRLAGAYNEQFF.

The genes are TRBV14 and TRBJ1-2; 7 bases are a match to TRBD1. The CDR3 loop spans 15 amino acids. The V segment lost 0 bases and the J segment 5 bases; nucleotides outside the gene matches: 6. Germline V gene data show CDR1 as SGHDN and CDR2 as FVKESK. CDR3 sequence reads: CASSQDSRGRYGYTF. CDR3 nucleotide sequence: TGTGCCAGCAGCCAAGATTCAAGGGGGCGGTATGGCTACACCTTC.

For the CDR3, the DNA is TGTGCCAGCAGTTTTGGTCTCGCTATGAACACTGAAGCTTTCTTT. Translated: CASSFGLAMNTEAFF. V gene TRBV27 combines with J gene TRBJ1-1; no reliable D call. The CDR3 runs to 15 residues. Per germline, CDR1 MNHEY and CDR2 SMNVEV (reference sequence). The ends were cut back, 3 bases at V and 0 bases at J, with 11 bases in the middle.

The DNA for the CDR3 is TGTGCCATCCGCAGACAGGGAATGACAGATACGCAGTATTTT. Amino acids: CAIRRQGMTDTQYF. The chain links TRBV24-1 to TRBJ2-3, with 7 bases identical to TRBD1. The CDR3 is 14 amino acids. V was pared by 11 bases and J by 3 bases, with 10 bases of the junction left unmatched. Germline V gene lookup returns CDR1 KGHDR and CDR2 SFDVKD.

DNA of the CDR3: TGTGCCAGCGTCTACCCAGGCGACTATGGCTACACCTTC. This translates into CASVYPGDYGYTF. The rearrangement links TRBV6-5 to TRBJ1-2; no clear D gene. The germline V and J ends were trimmed by 8 bases and 3 bases, with 13 bases remaining between them. This CDR3 is 13 amino acids long. The germline V gene encodes CDR1 MNHEY and CDR2 SVGAGI.

This clone was observed a handful of times. The chain carries TRBV7-9 and TRBJ1-2; no firm D call. The CDR3 contains 13 residues. Trimming took 1 base from V and 5 from J, leaving 8 bases between them. CDR1 and CDR2 (germline): SEHNR, FQNEAQ (reference sequence). In nucleotides, the CDR3 is TGTGCCAGCAGCTTAGATAGTCGGTATGGCTACACCTTC. Amino acids: CASSLDSRYGYTF. The whole variable domain, filled in from reference TRBV7-9 and TRBJ1-2, reads DTGVSQNPRHKITKRGQNVTFRCDPISEHNRLYWYRQTLGQGPEFLTYFQNEAQLEKSRLLSDRFSAERPKGSFSTLEIQRTEQGDSAMYLCASSLDSRYGYTFGSGTRLTVV.

This clone occurred many times. V is TRBV7-9 and J is TRBJ2-1; 8 bases are a match to TRBD2. The CDR3 runs to 15 residues. With V trimmed by 1 base and J by 4 bases, 3 bases remained unmatched. CDR1 SEHNR and CDR2 FQNEAQ come from the germline V gene (reference sequence). The CDR3 nucleotides read TGTGCCAGCAGCTTAGTACTAGCGGAATACAATGAGCAGTTCTTC. Protein sequence: CASSLVLAEYNEQFF.

A few counts support this clone. The chain links TRBV9 to TRBJ1-1; 7 nucleotides align to TRBD1. The length of the CDR3 is 19 residues. From germline, CDR1 is SGDLS and CDR2 YYNGEE. Unmatched junction bases numbered 15, after V lost 0 bases and J lost 1 base. The CDR3 DNA reads TGTGCCAGCAGCGTAGGTACAGGGGTTCTAGGTGGGAGGAACACTGAAGCTTTCTTT. It encodes CASSVGTGVLGGRNTEAFF.

The rearrangement joins TRBV29-1 to TRBJ2-2; 9 nucleotides agree with TRBD1. CDR1 and CDR2 (germline): SQVTM, ANQGSEA. CDR3 length: 16 amino acids. The V and J ends lost 0 bases and 6 bases, in that order; junction bases with no gene match: 8. As DNA, the CDR3 is TGCAGCGTTGAAGATCCGGGACAGGGTTGGTCCGGGGAGCTGTTTTTT. Its protein is CSVEDPGQGWSGELFF.

CDR3 in DNA: TGTGCCAGCAGTTTTCAGGGTGGCAATCAGCCCCAGCATTTT. Amino acid sequence: CASSFQGGNQPQHF. The J gene is TRBJ1-5, the V gene TRBV2; a weak D match, TRBD1 (5 bases). The CDR3 runs 14 residues. Germline CDR1 reads SNHLY; CDR2 reads FYNNEI. V was clipped by 5 bases and J by 2 bases, with 10 bases between them.

This clone has just one count. The genes are TRBV7-8 and TRBJ2-6, with a tentative D call TRBD1 (5 bases). The CDR3 totals 16 residues. V lost 4 bases and J lost 4, with 14 bases in between. CDR1 is SGHVS, CDR2 FQNEAQ, per germline. CDR3 nucleotides: TGTGCCAGCAGCTCCTACAGGCTTGGGGGGGCCAACGTCCTGACTTTC. Residues: CASSSYRLGGANVLTF.

The chain carries TRBV11-2 and TRBJ2-7, with D possibly matching TRBD1 (5 bases). CDR1 and CDR2 from the germline V gene are SGHAT and FQNNGV. The CDR3 is made up of 16 amino acids. Trimming removed 2 bases at V and 5 bases at J, with 19 bases between. This CDR3 is CASSLNLGQGKNEQYV. The CDR3 DNA reads TGTGCCAGCAGCTTAAATCTTGGGCAGGGAAAAAACGAGCAGTACGTC.

The rearrangement uses TRBV3-1 (or the pseudogene TRBV3-2) and TRBJ1-2; TRBD1 might be the D (6 bases). This CDR3 region has 14 residues. Germline V gene lookup returns CDR1 LGHDT and CDR2 YNNKEL (reference sequence). V lost 3 bases to trimming and J lost 0 bases, with 8 bases between them. The CDR3, as DNA: TGTGCCAGCAGCCAGACAGGCCCTAACTATGGCTACACCTTC. It yields the protein CASSQTGPNYGYTF.

This clone was picked up one time. The rearrangement uses TRBV5-6 and TRBJ2-7, with 7 positions matching TRBD1. This CDR3 is built from 12 residues. The V gene's germline CDR1 is SGHDT and CDR2 YYEEEE. J gave up 7 bases and V 4 bases, and 5 bases lay outside the gene matches. The CDR3 nucleotides are TGTGCCAGCAGCCCGGGACAGCTAGAGCAGTACTTC. Translated: CASSPGQLEQYF.

This chain links TRBV15 with TRBJ2-1; D unresolved. Trimming took off 5 bases at V and 4 bases at J, with 9 bases between the two ends. Germline CDR1 reads LNHNV; CDR2 reads YYDKDF (reference sequence). The CDR3 totals 13 residues. CDR3 protein: CATSLSRYNEQFF. In DNA, the CDR3 is TGTGCCACCAGCCTCTCGAGATACAATGAGCAGTTCTTC. Full variable domain (missing parts from reference TRBV15 and TRBJ2-1): DAMVIQNPRYQVTQFGKPVTLSCSQTLNHNVMYWYQQKSSQAPKLLFHYYDKDFNNEADTPDNFQSRRPNTSFCFLDIRSPGLGDTAMYLCATSLSRYNEQFFGPGTRLTVL.